The 18 T cell receptor beta chains in this list originate from one sample, sequenced in a study of T cell responses to AZD1222 COVID-19 vaccine. Profiling relied on immunoSEQ multiplex PCR, and the TCRdb table lists in-frame clones only, not all of them. Of 95,000 or so clones in the sample, roughly 92% were seen once. The material was peripheral blood, obtained 28 days after the second AZD1222 dose. Source of these receptors: an adult who received the AZD1222 COVID-19 vaccine.

This clone showed up just a few times. This chain connects TRBV27 to TRBJ1-5, with 7 bases fitting TRBD1. Germline V gene lookup returns CDR1 MNHEY and CDR2 SMNVEV (reference sequence). Trimming took 1 base from V and 3 from J; bases not matched to a gene: 12. CDR3 length: 18 residues. This CDR3 is CASSLLVPGQSINQPQHF. CDR3 sequence (DNA): TGTGCCAGCAGTTTATTAGTTCCGGGACAGAGTATCAATCAGCCCCAGCATTTT.

The sample holds a few counts of this clone. The genes are TRBV28 and TRBJ2-1, with D perhaps matching TRBD2 (5 bases). Germline CDR1 reads MDHEN; CDR2 reads SYDVKM. This CDR3 contains 15 residues. Trimming cost V 6 bases and J 5 bases, with 17 bases left between them. The CDR3 region is CASSKGEGGDNEQFF. DNA for the CDR3: TGTGCCAGCAGCAAGGGTGAGGGTGGGGACAATGAGCAGTTCTTC. Supplemented by reference TRBV28 and TRBJ2-1, the full variable domain reads DVKVTQSSRYLVKRTGEKVFLECVQDMDHENMFWYRQDPGLGLRLIYFSYDVKMKEKGDIPEGYSVSREKKERFSLILESASTNQTSMYLCASSKGEGGDNEQFFGPGTRLTVL.

The chain has TRBV7-2 and TRBJ2-3, with D perhaps matching TRBD1 (6 bases). The CDR3 is 15 amino acids. CDR1 is SGHTA, CDR2 FQGNSA, per germline. Trimming removed 1 base at V and 0 bases at J, with 8 bases between. CDR3 in DNA: TGTGCCAGCAGCTTAGAAGACAGGAGCACAGATACGCAGTATTTT. This gives the protein CASSLEDRSTDTQYF.

This chain joins TRBV3-1 (or the pseudogene TRBV3-2) and TRBJ2-5, with 12 positions matching TRBD2. The CDR3 runs 16 residues. Per germline, CDR1 LGHDT and CDR2 YNNKEL (reference sequence). Losses at the gene ends were 4 bases for V and 4 bases for J; bases not matched to a gene: 7. DNA of the CDR3: TGTGCCAGCAGCCCCGGGACTAGCGGGTTAGGAGAGACCCAGTACTTC. It encodes CASSPGTSGLGETQYF.

The rearrangement links TRBV29-1 to TRBJ1-2; D might be TRBD1 (6 bases). V dropped 6 bases and J dropped 8 bases, with 19 bases sitting between them. CDR1 and CDR2 from the germline V gene are SQVTM and ANQGSEA. The CDR3 is 13 amino acids. This CDR3 is CSVDQGIMGGYTF. CDR3 DNA sequence: TGCAGCGTCGACCAGGGGATAATGGGCGGCTACACCTTC.

The gene calls are TRBV6-1 and TRBJ1-5, with a possible D match to TRBD1 (6 bases). V was cut by 8 bases and J by 1 base, with 18 bases left in between. The CDR3 sequence is 16 residues long. CDR1 and CDR2 from the germline V gene are MNHNS and SASEGT. CDR3 protein: CASRGARGGSNQPQHF. The CDR3 coding sequence is TGTGCCAGCCGTGGGGCCAGAGGGGGGAGCAATCAGCCCCAGCATTTT.

The chain combines TRBV5-3 with TRBJ2-7, with D possibly TRBD2 on 5 matching bases. TRBV5-3 is treated as an ORF (open reading frame) with a function not yet certain. The CDR3 contains 14 residues. V lost 4 bases to trimming and J lost 3 bases, with 14 bases between them. The CDR3 protein is CARSLRRSNYEQYF. CDR3 coding DNA: TGTGCCAGAAGCCTCCGGAGGAGCAACTACGAGCAGTACTTC.

On this clone: At one end the junction does not follow the germline gene, possibly because of a read error. V usage is TRBV7-2 and J usage is TRBJ2-3; TRBD2 matches 12 bases. Germline CDR1 SGHTA, CDR2 FQGNSA. The CDR3 length is 15 residues. The CDR3 sequence is CASSLAGGLADTQYF. In nucleotides, the CDR3 is TGTGCCAGCAGCCTAGCGGGAGGGCTTGCAGATACGCAGTATTTT.

V gene TRBV25-1 combines with J gene TRBJ2-1; 7 bases match TRBD1. The CDR3 spans 15 residues. V was pared by 2 bases and J by 5 bases, with 6 bases of the junction left unmatched. In germline, CDR1 is MGHDK, CDR2 SYGVNS. Here the CDR3 DNA reads TGTGCCAGCAGTGAAGGCAGGGGGAGAGACAATGAGCAGTTCTTC. The encoded protein is CASSEGRGRDNEQFF.

V usage is TRBV28 and J usage is TRBJ2-7; D possibly corresponds to TRBD1 (6 bases). V was pared by 5 bases and J by 0 bases, with 11 bases between. Per germline, CDR1 MDHEN and CDR2 SYDVKM. CDR3 length: 14 residues. CDR3 nucleotide sequence: TGTGCCAGCAGTGTCGGGACACACTCCTACGAGCAGTACTTC. The encoded protein is CASSVGTHSYEQYF.

This CDR3 is CASMGSGATNEKLFF. CDR3 bases: TGTGCCAGCATGGGGTCGGGGGCGACTAATGAAAAACTGTTTTTT. The chain links TRBV28 to TRBJ1-4, with a possible D match to TRBD1 (6 bases). The germline V gene encodes CDR1 MDHEN and CDR2 SYDVKM. V was shortened by 7 bases and J by 2 bases, with 14 bases between the two germline ends. The CDR3 totals 15 residues. Filled out from reference TRBV28 and TRBJ1-4, the complete variable domain reads DVKVTQSSRYLVKRTGEKVFLECVQDMDHENMFWYRQDPGLGLRLIYFSYDVKMKEKGDIPEGYSVSREKKERFSLILESASTNQTSMYLCASMGSGATNEKLFFGSGTQLSVL.

The genes are TRBV9 and TRBJ2-2; 9 nucleotides agree with TRBD1. This CDR3 spans 18 amino acids. Trimming cost V 3 bases and J 1 base; bases outside gene matches: 10. CDR1 and CDR2 from the germline V gene are SGDLS and YYNGEE. CDR3 coding DNA: TGTGCCAGCAGCGGTTCGGGACAGGGAAACGTGAACACCGGGGAGCTGTTTTTT. Protein: CASSGSGQGNVNTGELFF.

The chain carries TRBV19 and TRBJ2-1; TRBD2 agrees at 9 bases. Germline V gene lookup returns CDR1 LNHDA and CDR2 SQIVND (reference sequence). V lost 7 bases, J lost 5 bases, and 9 bases stayed unmatched. This CDR3 spans 15 amino acids. CDR3 protein: CASKLAGGRDNEQFF. As DNA, the CDR3 is TGTGCCAGTAAGCTCGCGGGAGGGCGGGACAATGAGCAGTTCTTC.

The chain links TRBV28 to TRBJ2-1, with TRBD2 as a possible D gene (6 bases). V was cut by 5 bases and J by 0 bases, with 11 bases left in between. There are 15 residues in the CDR3. Germline loops: CDR1 MDHEN, CDR2 SYDVKM. In nucleotides, the CDR3 is TGTGCCAGCAGTACCCTAGCGCTCTCCTACAATGAGCAGTTCTTC. This gives the protein CASSTLALSYNEQFF.

The chain joins TRBV2 to TRBJ1-4, with 7 bases that match TRBD1. Germline V CDR1 and CDR2: SNHLY, FYNNEI. Trimming took 3 bases from V and 0 from J; bases not matched to a gene: 4. The CDR3 covers 16 residues. CDR3 amino acids: CASSEGTAPTNEKLFF. DNA of the CDR3: TGTGCCAGCAGTGAGGGGACAGCCCCAACTAATGAAAAACTGTTTTTT.

The genes are TRBV19 and TRBJ2-4; the D is unclear. The V end lost 5 bases, the J end lost 6 bases, and 11 bases lay between the germline ends. Germline CDR1 is LNHDA and CDR2 is SQIVND (reference sequence). This CDR3 comprises 13 residues. CDR3 in amino acids: CASSGSLGNIQYF. As DNA, the CDR3 is TGTGCCAGTAGTGGGTCGTTGGGAAACATTCAGTACTTC.

The chain couples TRBV6-2 or TRBV6-3 to TRBJ1-2; D not resolved. The CDR3 has 16 amino acids. Germline lookup yields CDR1 MNHEY and CDR2 SVGEGT. The V end was cut by 5 bases, the J end by 4 bases, with 20 bases between. CDR3 DNA sequence: TGTGCCAGCAGTAATCGGAGGACGGCCATCCTCTATGGCTACACCTTC. It specifies CASSNRRTAILYGYTF.

With respect to this clone: Other DNA sequences in the sample encode the same CDR3. The V call is TRBV11-2, the J call TRBJ1-1; D not certain. The CDR3 is 11 residues long. V was trimmed by 5 bases and J by 0 bases, leaving 1 base between them. Germline V gene sequence: CDR1 SGHAT, CDR2 FQNNGV. CDR3 residues: CASSLNTEAFF. The CDR3 DNA sequence: TGTGCCAGCAGCCTGAACACTGAAGCTTTCTTT.